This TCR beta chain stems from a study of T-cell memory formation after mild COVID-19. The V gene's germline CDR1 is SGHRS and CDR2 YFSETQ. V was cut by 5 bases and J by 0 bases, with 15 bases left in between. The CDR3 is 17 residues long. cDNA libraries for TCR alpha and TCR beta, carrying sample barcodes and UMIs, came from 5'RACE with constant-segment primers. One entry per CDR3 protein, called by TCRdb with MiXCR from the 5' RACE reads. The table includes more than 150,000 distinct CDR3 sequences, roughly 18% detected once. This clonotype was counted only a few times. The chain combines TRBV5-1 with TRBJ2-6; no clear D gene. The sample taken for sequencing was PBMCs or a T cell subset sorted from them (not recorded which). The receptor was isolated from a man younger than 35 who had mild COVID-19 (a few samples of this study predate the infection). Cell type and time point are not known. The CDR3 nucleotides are TGCGCCAGCAGTCTCGAGTCTTCAATCTCTGGGGCCAACGTCCTGACTTTC. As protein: CASSLESSISGANVLTF. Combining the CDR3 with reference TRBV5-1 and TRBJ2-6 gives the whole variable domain KAGVTQTPRYLIKTRGQQVTLSCSPISGHRSVSWYQQTPGQGLQFLFEYFSETQRNKGNFPGRFSGRQFSNSRSEMNVSTLELGDSALYLCASSLESSISGANVLTFGAGSRLTVL.